Shown below are 28 T cell receptor beta chains from a single sample sequenced in a study of blood T cell repertoires in COVID-19. This table comes from immunoSEQ multiplex PCR, and its TCRdb copy is limited to in-frame clones, with some not included. The repertoire includes approximately 180,000 clones, around 90% of them detected once, and roughly 21% sits in the top ten. The material sequenced was peripheral blood. Receptors were obtained from a man in his 60s with active or convalescent COVID-19.

The CDR3 sequence: CASSTGEHGYIQYF. The DNA for the CDR3 is TGTGCCAGTAGTACAGGGGAACATGGGTACATTCAGTACTTC. The V gene is TRBV19, the J gene TRBJ2-4, with D possibly matching TRBD1 (6 bases). This CDR3 is built from 14 residues. CDR1 and CDR2 from the germline V gene are LNHDA and SQIVND (reference sequence). The ends were cut back, 4 bases at V and 8 bases at J, with 15 bases in the middle. Filled out from reference TRBV19 and TRBJ2-4, the complete variable domain reads DGGITQSPKYLFRKEGQNVTLSCEQNLNHDAMYWYRQDPGQGLRLIYYSQIVNDFQKGDIAEGYSVSREKKESFPLTVTSAQKNPTAFYLCASSTGEHGYIQYFGAGTRLSVL.

The genes are TRBV2 and TRBJ2-7, with 7 nucleotides matching TRBD1. The CDR3 covers 14 residues. The V segment lost 8 bases and the J segment 2 bases; nucleotides outside the gene matches: 9. From germline, CDR1 is SNHLY and CDR2 FYNNEI. CDR3 protein: CASRKGDSAYEQYF. CDR3 nucleotide sequence: TGTGCCAGCCGGAAAGGGGACAGCGCCTACGAGCAGTACTTC.

This clone was observed a single time. The chain is built from TRBV6-6 and TRBJ1-1, with D unresolved. Germline CDR1 and CDR2: MNHNY and SVGAGI (reference sequence). V dropped 5 bases and J dropped 2 bases, with 12 bases sitting between them. The CDR3 length is 14 residues. CDR3 loop: CASSSLSPNTEAFF. The CDR3 DNA reads as TGTGCCAGCAGTAGCCTGTCACCAAACACTGAAGCTTTCTTT.

V is TRBV24-1 and J is TRBJ2-5; D may be TRBD1 (6 bases). Deletions cut 3 bases from V and 5 bases from J, with 15 bases between. The CDR3 is made up of 15 amino acids. CDR1 and CDR2 (germline): KGHDR, SFDVKD. In DNA, the CDR3 is TGTGCCACCAGTGATCCCAGGGGCGCCGCGGAGACCCAGTACTTC. Translation gives CATSDPRGAAETQYF.

This chain links TRBV6-1 with TRBJ2-3; D is possibly TRBD2 (6 bases). The CDR3 contains 14 residues. Trimming shortened V by 3 bases and J by 3 bases, and 10 bases separated the two germline ends. Germline loops: CDR1 MNHNS, CDR2 SASEGT. CDR3 sequence (DNA): TGTGCCAGCAGTGATGCTGGGGGGACAGATACGCAGTATTTT. It yields the protein CASSDAGGTDTQYF.

The rearrangement uses TRBV5-1 and TRBJ2-3; tentatively, D is TRBD2 (5 bases). The CDR3 covers 14 residues. Trimming shortened V by 3 bases and J by 1 base, and 9 bases separated the two germline ends. Germline V gene lookup returns CDR1 SGHRS and CDR2 YFSETQ. The CDR3 is CASSSGERTDTQYF. The CDR3 DNA is TGCGCCAGCAGCTCCGGGGAGCGCACAGATACGCAGTATTTT. The whole variable domain, filled in from reference TRBV5-1 and TRBJ2-3, reads KAGVTQTPRYLIKTRGQQVTLSCSPISGHRSVSWYQQTPGQGLQFLFEYFSETQRNKGNFPGRFSGRQFSNSRSEMNVSTLELGDSALYLCASSSGERTDTQYFGPGTRLTVL.

The V gene is TRBV27, the J gene TRBJ1-2, with TRBD1 matching over 7 bases. The germline gives CDR1 MNHEY, CDR2 SMNVEV (reference sequence). The CDR3 covers 13 residues. V was clipped by 5 bases and J by 5 bases; unmatched bases: 5. The CDR3 protein is CASSPGQAYGYTF. As DNA, the CDR3 is TGTGCCAGCAGTCCCGGACAGGCTTATGGCTACACCTTC.

The gene calls are TRBV5-5 and TRBJ1-2, with D possibly matching TRBD1 (5 bases). V lost 4 bases and J 1 base, leaving 14 bases between the germline ends. Germline V lookup: CDR1 SGHKS, CDR2 YYEKEE (reference sequence). CDR3 size: 15 residues. Here the CDR3 DNA reads TGTGCCAGCAGCGTAACAGGAGACCTTAACTATGGCTACACCTTC. Encoded protein: CASSVTGDLNYGYTF.

This chain links TRBV6-5 with TRBJ1-2; 7 nucleotides match TRBD1. The CDR3 runs 14 residues. Losses at the gene ends were 2 bases for V and 1 base for J; bases not matched to a gene: 1. From germline, CDR1 is MNHEY and CDR2 SVGAGI. DNA for the CDR3: TGTGCCAGCAGTTACACAGGGGATAACTATGGCTACACCTTC. Amino acids: CASSYTGDNYGYTF.

The chain is built from TRBV5-5 and TRBJ2-7; 7 bases agree with TRBD1. CDR1 SGHKS and CDR2 YYEKEE come from the germline V gene (reference sequence). The ends lost 0 bases at V and 3 bases at J; junction bases unmatched: 6. This CDR3 is 15 amino acids long. CDR3 bases: TGTGCCAGCAGCTTGGCCGGGACAGTGAACTACGAGCAGTACTTC. It specifies CASSLAGTVNYEQYF.

The chain has TRBV18 and TRBJ2-6; TRBD2 is a possible D gene (5 bases). V dropped 3 bases and J dropped 2 bases, with 11 bases sitting between them. This CDR3 is 16 amino acids long. Per the germline V gene, CDR1 is KGHSH and CDR2 is LQKENI. Here the CDR3 reads CASSPGLRTGANVLTF. The CDR3 coding sequence is TGTGCCAGCTCACCTGGACTCAGGACTGGGGCCAACGTCCTGACTTTC. The full variable domain, in which reference TRBV18 and TRBJ2-6 provide the parts outside the CDR3, is NAGVMQNPRHLVRRRGQEARLRCSPMKGHSHVYWYRQLPEEGLKFMVYLQKENIIDESGMPKERFSAEFPKEGPSILRIQQVVRGDSAAYFCASSPGLRTGANVLTFGAGSRLTVL.

The DNA of the CDR3 is TGTGCCAGCAGTTATACCCGGGGGGCCACAGATACGCAGTATTTT. This encodes CASSYTRGATDTQYF. The chain employs TRBV7-9 and TRBJ2-3; a possible D gene is TRBD2 (7 bases). The CDR3 is 15 residues long. Per the germline V gene, CDR1 is SEHNR and CDR2 is FQNEAQ (reference sequence). V lost 6 bases and J lost 2, with 15 bases in between. Full variable domain (missing parts from reference TRBV7-9 and TRBJ2-3): DTGVSQNPRHKITKRGQNVTFRCDPISEHNRLYWYRQTLGQGPEFLTYFQNEAQLEKSRLLSDRFSAERPKGSFSTLEIQRTEQGDSAMYLCASSYTRGATDTQYFGPGTRLTVL.

The chain uses TRBV7-9 and TRBJ1-2; D call uncertain. Germline V gene data show CDR1 as SEHNR and CDR2 as FQNEAQ (reference sequence). Trimming shortened V by 3 bases and J by 2 bases, and 7 bases separated the two germline ends. This CDR3 has 13 amino acids. Here the CDR3 reads CASSFPGNYGYTF. The CDR3 coding sequence is TGTGCCAGCAGCTTCCCAGGAAACTATGGCTACACCTTC.

The chain combines TRBV12-3 or TRBV12-4 with TRBJ2-1; D might be TRBD2 (6 bases). Trimming left V 5 bases short and J 4 bases short, with 9 bases between. The CDR3 is 13 amino acids. The CDR3 DNA sequence: TGTGCCAGCAGTCCGGGGGATTACAATGAGCAGTTCTTC. It specifies CASSPGDYNEQFF.

The V call is TRBV5-1, the J call TRBJ1-5, with TRBD1 matching 9 bases. The germline V gene has CDR1 SGHRS and CDR2 YFSETQ. Germline trimming cut 0 bases from V and 3 bases from J; bases unmatched to any gene: 10. This CDR3 contains 18 residues. The chain's CDR3 is CASSLAPQGASVNQPQHF. CDR3 DNA sequence: TGCGCCAGCAGCTTGGCCCCACAGGGGGCCTCTGTCAATCAGCCCCAGCATTTT.

The genes are TRBV6-1 and TRBJ1-6; D is undetermined. Trimming took 2 bases from V and 0 from J, leaving 8 bases between them. The germline V gene encodes CDR1 MNHNS and CDR2 SASEGT. The CDR3 extends over 16 amino acids. For the CDR3, the DNA is TGTGCCAGCAGTGAACTACAGAGCTCCTATAATTCACCCCTCCACTTT. Amino acid sequence: CASSELQSSYNSPLHF.

This clone was seen more than once but under ten times. The J gene is TRBJ2-7, the V gene TRBV2; TRBD1 matches 8 bases. V gave up 7 bases and J gave up 0 bases; unmatched junction bases: 5. This CDR3 has 14 amino acids. Germline values: CDR1 SNHLY, CDR2 FYNNEI. CDR3 residues: CASTNDRGSYEQYF. CDR3 DNA: TGTGCCAGCACTAATGACAGGGGCTCCTACGAGCAGTACTTC.

This chain joins TRBV29-1 and TRBJ2-2; TRBD1 aligns across 7 bases. Germline CDR1 SQVTM, CDR2 ANQGSEA. V shed 7 bases, J shed 6 bases, and the junction held 8 bases outside the gene matches. The CDR3 totals 13 residues. The CDR3 DNA follows: TGCAGCGGCGAGACAGGGTTCTCCGGGGAGCTGTTTTTT. It encodes CSGETGFSGELFF.

The CDR3 spells CASSQQLAGGETQYF. The CDR3 DNA follows: TGTGCCAGCAGCCAACAGCTAGCGGGGGGGGAGACCCAGTACTTC. The J gene is TRBJ2-5, the V gene TRBV13, with 12 bases lining up with TRBD2. Germline trimming cut 5 bases from V and 5 bases from J; bases unmatched to any gene: 6. This CDR3 has 15 residues. The germline V gene has CDR1 PRHDT and CDR2 FYEKMQ (reference sequence).

V is TRBV27 and J is TRBJ2-2; perhaps TRBD1 as D (6 bases). Germline lookup yields CDR1 MNHEY and CDR2 SMNVEV (reference sequence). Trimming stripped 5 bases from V and 6 bases from J, with 16 bases between. This CDR3 has 15 amino acids. For the CDR3, the DNA is TGTGCCAGCAGTCTGATGGGGGCTGGATCCGGGGAGCTGTTTTTT. The encoded protein is CASSLMGAGSGELFF.

The CDR3 sequence: CASTPDIGQGTYEQYF. The CDR3, as DNA: TGTGCCAGCACCCCAGACATTGGACAGGGGACCTACGAGCAGTACTTC. The rearrangement uses TRBV6-4 and TRBJ2-7, with 9 bases identical to TRBD1. Germline lookup yields CDR1 MRHNA and CDR2 SNTAGT. The CDR3 is 16 residues long. J gave up 2 bases and V 7 bases, and 12 bases lay outside the gene matches.

J is TRBJ2-7 and V is TRBV5-1, with 7 bases lining up with TRBD2. With 4 bases clipped from V and 5 bases from J, the junction kept 12 bases outside the gene matches. The CDR3 runs to 15 residues. CDR1 and CDR2 (germline): SGHRS, YFSETQ. The CDR3 bases are TGCGCCAGCAGCCCACCGGAGCGGGGAGGGAACGAGCAGTACTTC. Translating gives CASSPPERGGNEQYF.

This clone appeared once. This chain connects TRBV19 to TRBJ1-2, with TRBD1 as a possible D gene (5 bases). The CDR3 length is 13 residues. Trimming shortened V by 3 bases and J by 0 bases, and 5 bases separated the two germline ends. Germline lookup yields CDR1 LNHDA and CDR2 SQIVND (reference sequence). As DNA, the CDR3 is TGTGCCAGTAGTATGACAGCTAACTATGGCTACACCTTC. Translation: CASSMTANYGYTF.

The chain recombines TRBV18 with TRBJ1-6, with 7 bases matching TRBD1. Unmatched junction bases numbered 12, after V lost 4 bases and J lost 9 bases. This CDR3 region has 16 residues. The germline CDR1 and CDR2 sequences are KGHSH and LQKENI. The CDR3 sequence is CASSRAPGGRSSPLHF. In nucleotides, the CDR3 is TGTGCCAGCTCACGTGCCCCAGGGGGAAGGAGTTCACCCCTCCACTTT.

The J gene is TRBJ1-6, the V gene TRBV19, with 7 bases aligning to TRBD1. Germline V lookup: CDR1 LNHDA, CDR2 SQIVND (reference sequence). V dropped 3 bases and J dropped 7; count of bases not matched to a gene: 6. The CDR3 has 15 amino acids. The CDR3 DNA follows: TGTGCCAGTAGTATCGGCGGACAGGACAATTCACCCCTCCACTTT. Amino acid sequence: CASSIGGQDNSPLHF.

V gene TRBV7-9 combines with J gene TRBJ2-2; TRBD1 matches 8 bases. In germline, CDR1 is SEHNR, CDR2 FQNEAQ (reference sequence). V was clipped by 7 bases and J by 6 bases; unmatched bases: 10. This CDR3 comprises 15 residues. CDR3 nucleotides: TGTGCCAGCATAGGACAGGGAACGACACCCGGGGAGCTGTTTTTT. Protein product: CASIGQGTTPGELFF. The variable domain in full, with the rest retrieved from reference TRBV7-9 and TRBJ2-2, is DTGVSQNPRHKITKRGQNVTFRCDPISEHNRLYWYRQTLGQGPEFLTYFQNEAQLEKSRLLSDRFSAERPKGSFSTLEIQRTEQGDSAMYLCASIGQGTTPGELFFGEGSRLTVL.

The J gene is TRBJ2-5, the V gene TRBV5-6; 7 nucleotides line up with TRBD1. Germline V gives CDR1 SGHDT, CDR2 YYEEEE. Unmatched junction bases numbered 18, after V lost 4 bases and J lost 9 bases. This CDR3 has 16 residues. The CDR3 DNA reads as TGTGCCAGCAGCCGGACCGGGACAGCGATACCAAGGGCCCAGTACTTC. Protein: CASSRTGTAIPRAQYF.

The chain recombines TRBV7-2 with TRBJ2-3; 12 nucleotides align to TRBD2. Germline CDR1 and CDR2: SGHTA and FQGNSA. This CDR3 contains 14 residues. V dropped 10 bases and J dropped 5; count of bases not matched to a gene: 7. The CDR3 nucleotides read TGTGCCAAGGGACTAGCGGGCTTGGTAGATACGCAGTATTTT. Amino acid sequence: CAKGLAGLVDTQYF. Filled out from reference TRBV7-2 and TRBJ2-3, the complete variable domain reads GAGVSQSPSNKVTEKGKDVELRCDPISGHTALYWYRQSLGQGLEFLIYFQGNSAPDKSGLPSDRFSAERTGGSVSTLTIQRTQQEDSAVYLCAKGLAGLVDTQYFGPGTRLTVL.